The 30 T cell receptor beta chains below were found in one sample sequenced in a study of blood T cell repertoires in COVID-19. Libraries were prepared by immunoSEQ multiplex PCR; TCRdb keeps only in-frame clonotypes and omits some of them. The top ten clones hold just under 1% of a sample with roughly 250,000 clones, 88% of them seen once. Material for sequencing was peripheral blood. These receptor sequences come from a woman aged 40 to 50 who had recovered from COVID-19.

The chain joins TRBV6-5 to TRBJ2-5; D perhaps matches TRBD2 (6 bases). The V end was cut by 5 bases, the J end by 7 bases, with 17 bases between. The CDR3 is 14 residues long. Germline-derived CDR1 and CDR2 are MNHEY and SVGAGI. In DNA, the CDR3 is TGTGCCAGCAGTCCCCCCGGAGGGGCGGGGACCCAGTACTTC. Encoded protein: CASSPPGGAGTQYF.

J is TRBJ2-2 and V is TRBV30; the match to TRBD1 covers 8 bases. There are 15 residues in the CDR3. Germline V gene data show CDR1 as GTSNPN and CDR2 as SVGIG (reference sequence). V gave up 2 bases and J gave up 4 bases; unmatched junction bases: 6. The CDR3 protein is CAWSFTGGSTGELFF. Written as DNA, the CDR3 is TGTGCCTGGAGTTTTACAGGGGGGAGCACCGGGGAGCTGTTTTTT. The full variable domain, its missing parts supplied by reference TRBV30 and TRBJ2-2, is SQTIHQWPATLVQPVGSPLSLECTVEGTSNPNLYWYRQAAGRGLQLLFYSVGIGQISSEVPQNLSASRPQDRQFILSSKKLLLSDSGFYLCAWSFTGGSTGELFFGEGSRLTVL.

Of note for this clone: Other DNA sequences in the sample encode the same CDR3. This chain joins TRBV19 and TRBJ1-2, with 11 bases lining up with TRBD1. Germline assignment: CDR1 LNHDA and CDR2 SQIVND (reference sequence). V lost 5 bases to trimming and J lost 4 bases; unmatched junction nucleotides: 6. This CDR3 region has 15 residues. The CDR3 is CASSPGTGGGYGYTF. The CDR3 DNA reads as TGTGCCAGTAGTCCAGGGACAGGGGGAGGCTATGGCTACACCTTC.

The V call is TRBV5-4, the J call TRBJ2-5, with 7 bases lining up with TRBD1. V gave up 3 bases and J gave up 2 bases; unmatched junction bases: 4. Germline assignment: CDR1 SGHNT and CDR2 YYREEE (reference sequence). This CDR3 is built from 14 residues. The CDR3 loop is CASSWGTAQETQYF. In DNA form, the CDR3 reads TGTGCCAGCAGCTGGGGGACAGCACAAGAGACCCAGTACTTC. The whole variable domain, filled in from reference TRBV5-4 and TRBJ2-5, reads ETGVTQSPTHLIKTRGQQVTLRCSSQSGHNTVSWYQQALGQGPQFIFQYYREEENGRGNFPPRFSGLQFPNYSSELNVNALELDDSALYLCASSWGTAQETQYFGPGTRLLVL.

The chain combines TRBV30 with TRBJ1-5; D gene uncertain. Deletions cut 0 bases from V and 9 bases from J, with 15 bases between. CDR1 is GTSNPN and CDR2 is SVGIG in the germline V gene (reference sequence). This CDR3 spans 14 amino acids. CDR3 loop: CAWSVNRGAGPQHF. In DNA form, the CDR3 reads TGTGCCTGGAGTGTAAACCGGGGAGCGGGGCCCCAGCATTTT.

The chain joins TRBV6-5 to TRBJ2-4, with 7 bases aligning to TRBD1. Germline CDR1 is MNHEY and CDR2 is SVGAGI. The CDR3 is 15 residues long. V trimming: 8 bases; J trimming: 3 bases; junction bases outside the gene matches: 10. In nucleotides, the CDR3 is TGTGCCAGCGCCGGCAGGGGGTTCGGCAAAAACATTCAGTACTTC. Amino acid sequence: CASAGRGFGKNIQYF.

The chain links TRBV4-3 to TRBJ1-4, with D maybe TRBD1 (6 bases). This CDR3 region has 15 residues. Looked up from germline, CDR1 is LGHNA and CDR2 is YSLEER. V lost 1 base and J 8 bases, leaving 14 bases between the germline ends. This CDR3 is CASSQGGQVGEKLFF. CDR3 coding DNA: TGCGCCAGCAGCCAAGGGGGACAAGTCGGAGAAAAACTGTTTTTT.

The CDR3 spells CASSQGRETQYF. Written as DNA, the CDR3 is TGTGCCAGCAGCCAAGGGAGGGAGACCCAGTACTTC. The genes are TRBV4-2 and TRBJ2-5; the D gene is possibly TRBD2 (5 bases). V lost 1 base, J lost 5 bases, and 5 bases lay in between. CDR1 is LGHNA and CDR2 is YNFKEQ in the germline V gene. This CDR3 has 12 amino acids.

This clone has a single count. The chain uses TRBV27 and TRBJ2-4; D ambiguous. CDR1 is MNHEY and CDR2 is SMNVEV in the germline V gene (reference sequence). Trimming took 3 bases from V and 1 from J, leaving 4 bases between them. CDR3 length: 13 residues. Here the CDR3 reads CASSFSAKNIQYF. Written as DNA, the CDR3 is TGTGCCAGCAGTTTTAGCGCCAAAAACATTCAGTACTTC.

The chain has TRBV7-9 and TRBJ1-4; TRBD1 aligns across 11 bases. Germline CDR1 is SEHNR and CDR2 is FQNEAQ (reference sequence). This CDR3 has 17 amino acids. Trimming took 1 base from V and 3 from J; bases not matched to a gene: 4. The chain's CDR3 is CASSLGDRGSANEKLFF. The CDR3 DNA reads TGTGCCAGCAGCTTAGGGGACAGGGGGTCGGCTAATGAAAAACTGTTTTTT.

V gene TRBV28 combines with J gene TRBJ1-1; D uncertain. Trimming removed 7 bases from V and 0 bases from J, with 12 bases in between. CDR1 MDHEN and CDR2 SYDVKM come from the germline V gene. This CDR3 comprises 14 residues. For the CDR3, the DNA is TGTGCCAGCACCCCCGGGAGCCTGAACACTGAAGCTTTCTTT. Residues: CASTPGSLNTEAFF.

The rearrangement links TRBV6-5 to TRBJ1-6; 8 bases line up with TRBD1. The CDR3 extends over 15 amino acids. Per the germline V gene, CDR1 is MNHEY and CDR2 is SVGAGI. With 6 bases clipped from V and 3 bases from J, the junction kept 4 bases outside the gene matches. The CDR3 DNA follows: TGTGCCAGCAGCCCGACAGGGGTCTATAATTCACCCCTCCACTTT. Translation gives CASSPTGVYNSPLHF.

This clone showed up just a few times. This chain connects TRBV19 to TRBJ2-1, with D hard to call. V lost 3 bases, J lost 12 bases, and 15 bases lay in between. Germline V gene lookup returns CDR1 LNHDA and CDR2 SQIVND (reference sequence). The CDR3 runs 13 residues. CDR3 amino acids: CASSIRIAVVQFF. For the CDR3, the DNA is TGTGCCAGTAGTATCCGTATTGCAGTGGTGCAGTTCTTC.

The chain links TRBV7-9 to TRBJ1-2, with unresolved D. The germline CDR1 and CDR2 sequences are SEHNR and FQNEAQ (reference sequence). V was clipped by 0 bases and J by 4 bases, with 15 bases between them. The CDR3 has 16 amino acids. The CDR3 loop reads CASSLAGGLRGYGYTF. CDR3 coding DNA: TGTGCCAGCAGCTTAGCAGGCGGACTACGGGGCTATGGCTACACCTTC.

The CDR3 nucleotides are TGCAGCGTTGTAGAGGGGGGAAATCAGCCCCAGCATTTT. Translating gives CSVVEGGNQPQHF. The rearrangement joins TRBV29-1 to TRBJ1-5, with D possibly being TRBD1 (6 bases). Trimming removed 4 bases at V and 4 bases at J, with 11 bases between. The CDR3 length is 13 residues. Germline V gene data show CDR1 as SQVTM and CDR2 as ANQGSEA. Looking up the rest from reference TRBV29-1 and TRBJ1-5 gives the full variable domain: SAVISQKPSRDICQRGTSLTIQCQVDSQVTMMFWYRQQPGQSLTLIATANQGSEATYESGFVIDKFPISRPNLTFSTLTVSNMSPEDSSIYLCSVVEGGNQPQHFGDGTRLSIL.

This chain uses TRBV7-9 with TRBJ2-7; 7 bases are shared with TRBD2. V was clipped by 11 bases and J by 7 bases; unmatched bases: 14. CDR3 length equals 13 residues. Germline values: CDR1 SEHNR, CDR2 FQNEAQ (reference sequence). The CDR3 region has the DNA TGTGCCCTCGGGGCTAGCGGCCACCGGGAGCAGTACTTC. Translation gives CALGASGHREQYF.

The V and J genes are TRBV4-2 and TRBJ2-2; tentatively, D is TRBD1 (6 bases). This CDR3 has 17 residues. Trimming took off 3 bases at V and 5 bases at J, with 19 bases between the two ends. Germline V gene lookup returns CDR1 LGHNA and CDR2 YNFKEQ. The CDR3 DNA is TGTGCCAGCAGCCACGATAACCGGGACATCTTGACCGGGGAGCTGTTTTTT. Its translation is CASSHDNRDILTGELFF.

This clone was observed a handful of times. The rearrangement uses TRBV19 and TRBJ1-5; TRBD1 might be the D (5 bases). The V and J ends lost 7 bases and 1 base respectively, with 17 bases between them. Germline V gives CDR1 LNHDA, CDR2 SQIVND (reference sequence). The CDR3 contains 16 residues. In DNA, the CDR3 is TGTGCCAGTAACTTCGGGGGAGGGCGAAGCAATCAGCCCCAGCATTTT. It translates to CASNFGGGRSNQPQHF.

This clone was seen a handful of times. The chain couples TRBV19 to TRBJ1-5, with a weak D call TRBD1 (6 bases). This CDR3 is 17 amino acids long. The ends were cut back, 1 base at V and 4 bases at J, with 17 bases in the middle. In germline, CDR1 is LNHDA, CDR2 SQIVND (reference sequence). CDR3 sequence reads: CASSIGGWGQDNQPQHF. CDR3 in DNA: TGTGCCAGTAGTATAGGTGGTTGGGGGCAGGATAATCAGCCCCAGCATTTT. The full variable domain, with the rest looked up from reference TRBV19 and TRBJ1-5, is DGGITQSPKYLFRKEGQNVTLSCEQNLNHDAMYWYRQDPGQGLRLIYYSQIVNDFQKGDIAEGYSVSREKKESFPLTVTSAQKNPTAFYLCASSIGGWGQDNQPQHFGDGTRLSIL.

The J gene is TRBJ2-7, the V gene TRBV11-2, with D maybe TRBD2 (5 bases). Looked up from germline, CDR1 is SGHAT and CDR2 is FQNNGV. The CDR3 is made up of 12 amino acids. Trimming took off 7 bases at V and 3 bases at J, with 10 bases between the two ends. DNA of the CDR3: TGTGCCAGCACCACGGGGATCTACGAGCAGTACTTC. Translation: CASTTGIYEQYF.

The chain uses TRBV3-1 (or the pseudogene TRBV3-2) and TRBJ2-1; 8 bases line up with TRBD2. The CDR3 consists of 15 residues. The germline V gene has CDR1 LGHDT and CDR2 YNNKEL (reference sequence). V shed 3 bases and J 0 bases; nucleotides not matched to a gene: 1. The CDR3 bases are TGTGCCAGCAGCCACAGCGGGAGCTCCTACAATGAGCAGTTCTTC. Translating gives CASSHSGSSYNEQFF.

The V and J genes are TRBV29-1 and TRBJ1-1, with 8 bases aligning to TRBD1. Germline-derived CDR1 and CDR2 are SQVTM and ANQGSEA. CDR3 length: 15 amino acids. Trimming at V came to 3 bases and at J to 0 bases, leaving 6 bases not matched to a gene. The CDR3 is CSVETGVGMNTEAFF. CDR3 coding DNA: TGCAGCGTTGAGACAGGGGTGGGGATGAACACTGAAGCTTTCTTT.

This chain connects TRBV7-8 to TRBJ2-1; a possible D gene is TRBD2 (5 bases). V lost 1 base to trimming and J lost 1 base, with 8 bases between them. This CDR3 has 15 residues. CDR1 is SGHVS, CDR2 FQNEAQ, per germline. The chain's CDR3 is CASSLGLASYNEQFF. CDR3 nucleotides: TGTGCCAGCAGCTTAGGGCTAGCTTCCTACAATGAGCAGTTCTTC.

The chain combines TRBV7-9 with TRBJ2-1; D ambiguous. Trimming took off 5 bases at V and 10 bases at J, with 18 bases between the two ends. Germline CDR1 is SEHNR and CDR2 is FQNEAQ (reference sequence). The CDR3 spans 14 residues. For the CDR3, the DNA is TGTGCCAGCAGCCCGTCGCGGCCCCCCTGGGAGCAGTTCTTC. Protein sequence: CASSPSRPPWEQFF.

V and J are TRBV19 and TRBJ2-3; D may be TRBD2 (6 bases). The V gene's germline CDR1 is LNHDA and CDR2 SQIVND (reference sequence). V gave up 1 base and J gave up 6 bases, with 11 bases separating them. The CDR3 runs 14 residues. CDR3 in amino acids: CASSIGVAGDTQYF. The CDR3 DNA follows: TGTGCCAGTAGTATAGGAGTGGCGGGGGATACGCAGTATTTT.

The CDR3 region is CASSVGLTGFLTDTQYF. CDR3 bases: TGTGCCAGCAGCGTAGGTCTGACAGGCTTCCTCACAGATACGCAGTATTTT. V gene TRBV9 combines with J gene TRBJ2-3; the D gene is possibly TRBD1 (6 bases). Germline V gives CDR1 SGDLS, CDR2 YYNGEE. The CDR3 covers 17 residues. Between the trimmed V and J ends, which lost 0 bases and 2 bases, there was a span of 16 bases.

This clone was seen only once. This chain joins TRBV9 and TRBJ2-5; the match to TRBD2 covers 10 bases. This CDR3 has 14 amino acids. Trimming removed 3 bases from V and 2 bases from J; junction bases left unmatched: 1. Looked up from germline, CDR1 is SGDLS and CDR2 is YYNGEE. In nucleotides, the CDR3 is TGTGCCAGCAGCGCGGGACTAGCGCAAGAGACCCAGTACTTC. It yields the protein CASSAGLAQETQYF.

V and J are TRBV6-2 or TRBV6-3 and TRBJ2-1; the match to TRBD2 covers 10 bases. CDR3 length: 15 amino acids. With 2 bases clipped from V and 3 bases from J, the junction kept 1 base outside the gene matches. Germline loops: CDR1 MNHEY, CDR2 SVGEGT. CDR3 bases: TGTGCCAGCAGTTACCGACTAGCGGGCTACAATGAGCAGTTCTTC. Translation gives CASSYRLAGYNEQFF.

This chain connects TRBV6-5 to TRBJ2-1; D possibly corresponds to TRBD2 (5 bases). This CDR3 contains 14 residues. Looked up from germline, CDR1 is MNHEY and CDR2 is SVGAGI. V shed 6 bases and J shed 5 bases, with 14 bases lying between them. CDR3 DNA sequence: TGTGCCAGCAGCCCCGGCCAGCGGAACAATGAGCAGTTCTTC. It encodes CASSPGQRNNEQFF.

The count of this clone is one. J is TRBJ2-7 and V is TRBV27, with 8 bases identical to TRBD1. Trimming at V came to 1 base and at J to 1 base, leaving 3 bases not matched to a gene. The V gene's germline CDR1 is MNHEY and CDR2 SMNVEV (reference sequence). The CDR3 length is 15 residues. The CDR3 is CASSLLGQESYEQYF. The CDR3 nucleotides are TGTGCCAGCAGTTTATTGGGACAGGAGTCCTACGAGCAGTACTTC.